The TCR beta chain described here comes from a study of blood T cell repertoires in COVID-19. Study information: Samples taken during acute and convalescent COVID-19 were collected in the United States, Italy and Spain. PBMCs, B-cell-depleted T cells, or T cells were the source of the cDNA or gDNA that made up the material.

The authors' processing: Amplifying reference gene primers gave estimates of nucleated cell counts. Method: immunoSEQ multiplex PCR; TCRdb's copy keeps in-frame clones and lacks some. Clone size and the V and J calls come from that table; the DNA yielded D and trimming. The sample includes tens of thousands of clones, 90% of them seen just once. The clonotype comes from a man aged 45-65 years with active COVID-19. Sequenced material: peripheral blood.

This CDR3 is CASSLAQGHYGYTF. As DNA, the CDR3 is TGTGCCAGCAGCTTAGCGCAGGGCCACTATGGCTACACCTTC. The V gene is TRBV7-9, the J gene TRBJ1-2, with D possibly matching TRBD1 (5 bases). The CDR3 loop spans 14 amino acids. Germline V lookup: CDR1 SEHNR, CDR2 FQNEAQ (reference sequence). The germline V and J ends were trimmed by 0 bases and 3 bases, with 8 bases remaining between them.